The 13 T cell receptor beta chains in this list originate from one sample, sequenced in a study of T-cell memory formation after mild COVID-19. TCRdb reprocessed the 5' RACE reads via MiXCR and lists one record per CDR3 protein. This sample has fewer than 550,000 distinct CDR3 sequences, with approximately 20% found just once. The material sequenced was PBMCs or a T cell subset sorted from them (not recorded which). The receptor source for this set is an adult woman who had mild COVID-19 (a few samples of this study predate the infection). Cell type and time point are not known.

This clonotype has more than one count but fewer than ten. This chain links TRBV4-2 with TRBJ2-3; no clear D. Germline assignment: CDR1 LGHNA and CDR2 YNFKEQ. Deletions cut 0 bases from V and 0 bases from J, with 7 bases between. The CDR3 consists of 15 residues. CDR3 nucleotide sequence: TGTGCCAGCAGCCAAGATAGAATAAGCACAGATACGCAGTATTTT. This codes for CASSQDRISTDTQYF.

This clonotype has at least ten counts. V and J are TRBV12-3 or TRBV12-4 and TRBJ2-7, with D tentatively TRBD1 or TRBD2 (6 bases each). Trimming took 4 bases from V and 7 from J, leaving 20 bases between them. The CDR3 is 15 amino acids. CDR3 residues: CASSSQEGGVREQYF. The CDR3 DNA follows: TGTGCCAGCAGTTCCCAGGAGGGGGGCGTGAGGGAGCAGTACTTC.

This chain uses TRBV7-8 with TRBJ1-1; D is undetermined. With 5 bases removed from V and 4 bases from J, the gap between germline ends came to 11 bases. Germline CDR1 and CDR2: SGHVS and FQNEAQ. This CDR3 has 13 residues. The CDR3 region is CASSLSAGTEAFF. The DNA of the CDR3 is TGTGCCAGCAGCCTTTCGGCCGGCACTGAAGCTTTCTTT.

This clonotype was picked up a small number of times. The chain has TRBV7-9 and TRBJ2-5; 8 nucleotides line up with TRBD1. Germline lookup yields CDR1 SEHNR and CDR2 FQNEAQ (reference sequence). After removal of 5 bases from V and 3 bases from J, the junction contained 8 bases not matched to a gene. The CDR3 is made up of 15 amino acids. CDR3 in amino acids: CASSDRQGSEETQYF. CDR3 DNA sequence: TGTGCCAGCAGCGACCGACAGGGGTCCGAAGAGACCCAGTACTTC.

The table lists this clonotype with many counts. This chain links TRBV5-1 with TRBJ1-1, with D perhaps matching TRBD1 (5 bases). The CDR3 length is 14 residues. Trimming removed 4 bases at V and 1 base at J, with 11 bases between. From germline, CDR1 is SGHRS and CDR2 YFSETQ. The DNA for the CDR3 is TGCGCCAGCAGCCCCGCCGGGGGGAACACTGAAGCTTTCTTT. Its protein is CASSPAGGNTEAFF.

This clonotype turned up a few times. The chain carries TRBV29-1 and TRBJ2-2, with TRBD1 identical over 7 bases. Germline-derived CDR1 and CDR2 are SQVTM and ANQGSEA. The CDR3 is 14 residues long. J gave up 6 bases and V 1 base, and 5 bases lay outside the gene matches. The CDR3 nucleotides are TGCAGCGTTGAAGGGCAGGGGGAAGCCGGGGAGCTGTTTTTT. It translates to CSVEGQGEAGELFF.

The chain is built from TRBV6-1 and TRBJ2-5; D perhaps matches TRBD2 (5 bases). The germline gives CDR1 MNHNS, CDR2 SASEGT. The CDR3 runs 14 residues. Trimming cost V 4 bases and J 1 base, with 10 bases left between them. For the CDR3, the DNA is TGTGCCAGCAGTGCGGACGGGGTCCAAGAGACCCAGTACTTC. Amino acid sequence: CASSADGVQETQYF.

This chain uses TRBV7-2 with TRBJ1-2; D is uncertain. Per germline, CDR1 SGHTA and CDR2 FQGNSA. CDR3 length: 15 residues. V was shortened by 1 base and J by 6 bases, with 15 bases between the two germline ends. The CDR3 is CASSLGGGNQHGYTF. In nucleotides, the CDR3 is TGTGCCAGCAGCTTAGGCGGCGGCAACCAGCATGGCTACACCTTC.

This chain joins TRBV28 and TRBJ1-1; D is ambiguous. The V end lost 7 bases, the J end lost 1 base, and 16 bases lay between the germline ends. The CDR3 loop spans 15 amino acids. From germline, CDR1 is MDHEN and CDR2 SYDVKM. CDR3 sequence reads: CASIISLGGNTEAFF. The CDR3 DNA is TGTGCCAGCATAATCTCTCTAGGTGGGAACACTGAAGCTTTCTTT.

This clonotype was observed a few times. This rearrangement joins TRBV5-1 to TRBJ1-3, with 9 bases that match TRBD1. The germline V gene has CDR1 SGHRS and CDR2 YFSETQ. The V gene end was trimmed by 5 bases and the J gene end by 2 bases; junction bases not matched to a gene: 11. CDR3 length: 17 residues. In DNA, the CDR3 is TGCGCCAGCAGACGGACAGGGGATTTGGCAACTGGAAACACCATATATTTT. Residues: CASRRTGDLATGNTIYF.

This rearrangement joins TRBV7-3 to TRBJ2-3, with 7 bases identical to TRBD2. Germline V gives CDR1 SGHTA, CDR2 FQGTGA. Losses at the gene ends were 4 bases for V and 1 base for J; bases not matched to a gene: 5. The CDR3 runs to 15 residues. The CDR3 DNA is TGTGCCAGCAGCTCTTCAGCGGGGCGCACAGATACGCAGTATTTT. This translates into CASSSSAGRTDTQYF.

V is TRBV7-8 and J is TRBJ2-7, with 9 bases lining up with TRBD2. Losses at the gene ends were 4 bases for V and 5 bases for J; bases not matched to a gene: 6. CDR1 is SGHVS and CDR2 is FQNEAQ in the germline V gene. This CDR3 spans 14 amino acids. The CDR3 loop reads CASSSLAGAHEQYF. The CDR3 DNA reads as TGTGCCAGCAGCTCATTAGCGGGGGCTCACGAGCAGTACTTC.

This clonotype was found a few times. CDR3: CASSPGQGEEAFF. The CDR3 DNA reads TGTGCCAGCTCACCCGGACAGGGGGAGGAAGCTTTCTTT. The rearrangement joins TRBV18 to TRBJ1-1; 10 bases are shared with TRBD1. The germline V gene has CDR1 KGHSH and CDR2 LQKENI. V was pared by 3 bases and J by 8 bases, with 3 bases of the junction left unmatched. The CDR3 covers 13 residues.